What follows is one T cell receptor beta chain and its context. The data originate from a study of blood T cell repertoires in COVID-19. Study details: Italy, Spain and the United States were the sources of the convalescent and acute COVID-19 samples. From T cells, B-cell-depleted T cells, or PBMCs came the material, which was cDNA or gDNA.

Original processing notes: The authors estimated nucleated cell counts from reference gene primer amplification. Libraries were prepared by immunoSEQ multiplex PCR; TCRdb keeps only in-frame clonotypes and omits some of them. The D gene and trimming were derived from the DNA, and the V and J assignments and clone size from that table. Here the sample spans about 94,000 clones, 65% to 85% being singletons. The material sequenced was peripheral blood. The sequence derives from a man between 60 and 75 years old with acute or convalescent COVID-19.

This CDR3 reads CASSPRSQGRTDTQYF. DNA of the CDR3: TGTGCCAGCTCACCACGTTCCCAGGGGCGGACAGATACGCAGTATTTT. The J gene is TRBJ2-3, the V gene TRBV18, with a possible D match to TRBD1 (6 bases). Germline values: CDR1 KGHSH, CDR2 LQKENI. The CDR3 length is 16 residues. The V and J ends lost 1 base and 3 bases respectively, with 14 bases between them.